The present T cell receptor (beta chain) was sequenced within a study of T-cell reconstitution after alpha-beta-depleted transplantation in children. Study-wide points: Several hundred expanded graft clones reportedly were the source of alpha-beta T cells about two months after transplant. Diversity and T-cell counts at one year after transplant derived mostly from new T cells. At day 60, the high TCRbeta diversity found in some patients originated from recipient T cells and thymic progenitors that had survived.

As to this clonotype: Its antigen is still unknown.

This sample's TCRbeta library carried unique molecular identifier barcodes. TCRdb fed the PCR reads into MiXCR, producing one record per CDR3 protein. This table holds 700,000 to 950,000 distinct CDR3 sequences, about 16% found once. J lost 2 bases, V lost 7 bases, and 11 bases had no gene match. The CDR3 covers 16 residues. Germline CDR1 and CDR2: SGHRS and YFSETQ. V gene TRBV5-1 combines with J gene TRBJ2-7; 11 nucleotides align to TRBD1. The TCR originated in a male patient younger than 18 who had a stem cell transplant for acute lymphoblastic leukemia, so the T cells may come from the graft donor. This material consisted of PBMCs, mostly from graft donor cells, taken 360 days after TCRalphabeta/CD19-depleted stem cell transplant. Here the CDR3 reads CASQPKGTGGTYEQYF. The CDR3 coding sequence is TGCGCCAGCCAACCTAAAGGGACAGGGGGGACCTACGAGCAGTACTTC.